This T cell receptor beta chain was captured by sequencing in a study of cytomegalovirus exposure and HLA in healthy donors. Notes on the study in general: In a later analysis, across HLA loci, associated TCR counts were highest for DRB1, lowest for HLA-C.

60 Vbeta and 13 Jbeta primers were used in PCR. How the authors handled the data: Later reanalysis found 75 million to 100 million unique TCR beta chains, around 10 million of them shared. TCRdb's copy holds only in-frame clones and misses some; the assay was immunoSEQ multiplex PCR. D and trimming were read from the DNA, whereas the V and J calls and clone size are those reported in that table. The sample has approximately 82,000 clones, around 9.1% seen once. As regards this clone: Its specificity is unknown.

The CDR3 is made up of 12 amino acids. Germline V CDR1 and CDR2: SGDLS, YYNGEE. V lost 5 bases, J lost 8 bases, and 13 bases lay in between. This chain connects TRBV9 to TRBJ1-2, with D possibly matching TRBD1 (6 bases). Material for sequencing was PBMCs. The sequence came from a man aged 60 to 69 in good health and CMV-seropositive. CDR3 protein: CASRQGLEGYTF. The CDR3 DNA reads TGTGCCAGCAGGCAGGGGCTTGAGGGCTACACCTTC.